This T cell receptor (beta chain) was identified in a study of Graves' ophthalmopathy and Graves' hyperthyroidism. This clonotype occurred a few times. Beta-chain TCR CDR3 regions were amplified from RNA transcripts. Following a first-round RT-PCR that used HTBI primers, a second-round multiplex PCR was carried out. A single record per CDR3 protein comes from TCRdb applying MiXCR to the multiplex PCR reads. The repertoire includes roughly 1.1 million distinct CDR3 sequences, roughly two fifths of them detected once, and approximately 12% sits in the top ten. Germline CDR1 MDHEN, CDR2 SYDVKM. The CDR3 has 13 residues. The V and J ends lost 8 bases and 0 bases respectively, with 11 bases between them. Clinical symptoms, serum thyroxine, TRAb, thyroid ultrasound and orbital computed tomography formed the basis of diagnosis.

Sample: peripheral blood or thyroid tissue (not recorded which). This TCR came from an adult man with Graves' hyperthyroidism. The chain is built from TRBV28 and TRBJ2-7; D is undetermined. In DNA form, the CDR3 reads TGTGCCAGCCAAACTGACCCCTCCTACGAGCAGTACTTC. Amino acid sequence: CASQTDPSYEQYF.